This TCR beta chain was retrieved from a study of T cells after yellow fever vaccination. Points from the study as a whole: Only a small proportion of the clonotypes turned up in both the CD4 and the CD8 compartments, likely arising from convergent recombination.

CDR3 length: 14 amino acids. V lost 8 bases to trimming and J lost 2 bases, with 13 bases between them. Looked up from germline, CDR1 is SNHLY and CDR2 is FYNNEI. TCRdb reprocessed the 5' RACE reads via MiXCR and lists one record per CDR3 protein. The repertoire holds approximately 610,000 distinct CDR3 sequences, with 17% as singletons. This clonotype was seen more than once but under ten times. The antigen is undetermined. The genes are TRBV2 and TRBJ1-5; D is ambiguous. The source material was PBMCs, sampled about 5 days after the first yellow fever vaccination. The receptor's source is a man between 18 and 35 years old who received the YFV17D yellow fever vaccine. CDR3 sequence (DNA): TGTGCCAGCGTCCGAGGGTGGGGCAATCAGCCCCAGCATTTT. Protein product: CASVRGWGNQPQHF.